This T cell receptor (beta chain) was sequenced in a study of shared clonotypes between healthy human individuals. Naive CD8 populations comprised CD45RO-negative cells positively selected for CCR7, excluding terminally differentiated effector memory CD45RA+ cells. Comments on this clone: This same CDR3 is encoded by further DNA sequences in the sample.

Here immunoSEQ multiplex PCR was the method, and the copy in TCRdb shows in-frame clones only, minus some. The table records under 700,000 clones, 95% of them present only once. The CDR3 totals 14 residues. V lost 3 bases, J lost 4 bases, and 7 bases lay in between. CDR1 MNHEY and CDR2 SMNVEV come from the germline V gene (reference sequence). The J gene is TRBJ2-6, the V gene TRBV27, with D uncertain. The sequenced material came from naive CD8+ T cells sorted from blood. The TCR sequence derives from a woman in her twenties or thirties in good health. The CDR3 DNA reads as TGTGCCAGCAGTTTCGGCTCCGGGGCCAACGTCCTGACTTTC. This sequence encodes CASSFGSGANVLTF. The variable domain in full, completed from reference TRBV27 and TRBJ2-6, reads EAQVTQNPRYLITVTGKKLTVTCSQNMNHEYMSWYRQDPGLGLRQIYYSMNVEVTDKGDVPEGYKVSRKEKRNFPLILESPSPNQTSLYFCASSFGSGANVLTFGAGSRLTVL.